These T cell receptor beta chains were read from a single sample in a study of human T cells and chemical hapten exposure. TCRdb passed the RACE reads through MiXCR, listing each CDR3 protein once. The data show 300,000 to 400,000 distinct CDR3 sequences, about 7% seen once. This material consisted of whole blood, taken in connection with sensitization to the hapten diphenylcyclopropenone (DPC). These receptors all come from a young woman with alopecia areata. Some clones in this sample may be carry-over from other donors' samples. CDR3s include the opening cysteine and the closing phenylalanine or tryptophan. Fields, in order: clone size, J gene, D gene, V gene, CDR3 protein, CDR3 DNA. The D gene is left open where the match is weak. Only part of the rows carry a size: once, few, many, or a class if the clone is expanded.

clone_size: few; j_call: TRBJ2-3; d_call: NA; v_call: TRBV6-1; cdr3_aa: CASRWGDTQYF; cdr3_nt: TGTGCCAGCAGATGGGGGGATACGCAGTATTTT
clone_size: few; j_call: TRBJ1-2; d_call: NA; v_call: TRBV19; cdr3_aa: CASRGWTDAYGYTF; cdr3_nt: TGTGCCAGTAGGGGGTGGACGGATGCTTATGGCTACACCTTC
clone_size: NA; j_call: TRBJ2-1; d_call: NA; v_call: TRBV29-1; cdr3_aa: CSVVTGSDYNEQFF; cdr3_nt: TGCAGCGTAGTAACAGGGTCTGACTACAATGAGCAGTTCTTC
clone_size: few; j_call: TRBJ2-3; d_call: NA; v_call: TRBV12-3/TRBV12-4; cdr3_aa: CASSTRIRGPTDTQYF; cdr3_nt: TGTGCCAGCAGTACCCGTATCCGGGGCCCCACAGATACGCAGTATTTT
clone_size: few; j_call: TRBJ1-2; d_call: NA; v_call: TRBV29-1; cdr3_aa: CSVIRTDDWGYTF; cdr3_nt: TGCAGCGTTATCCGGACAGACGATTGGGGCTACACCTTC
clone_size: many; j_call: TRBJ2-1; d_call: NA; v_call: TRBV6-2/TRBV6-3; cdr3_aa: CASSTGGAFYNEQFF; cdr3_nt: TGTGCCAGCAGTACCGGCGGGGCTTTCTACAATGAGCAGTTCTTC
clone_size: NA; j_call: TRBJ2-6; d_call: NA; v_call: TRBV5-1; cdr3_aa: CASSLEGPSGANVLTF; cdr3_nt: TGCGCCAGCAGCTTGGAAGGGCCCTCTGGGGCCAACGTCCTGACTTTC
clone_size: many; j_call: TRBJ2-1; d_call: TRBD2; v_call: TRBV7-6; cdr3_aa: CASSFTPQAGGGGEQFF; cdr3_nt: TGTGCCAGCAGCTTCACCCCCCAAGCGGGGGGGGGCGGTGAGCAGTTCTTC
clone_size: few; j_call: TRBJ1-4; d_call: NA; v_call: TRBV12-3/TRBV12-4; cdr3_aa: CASSLAGVATNEKLFF; cdr3_nt: TGTGCCAGCAGTTTAGCGGGGGTAGCAACTAATGAAAAACTGTTTTTT
clone_size: NA; j_call: TRBJ1-5; d_call: NA; v_call: TRBV5-1; cdr3_aa: CASSFSGAGNQPQHF; cdr3_nt: TGCGCCAGCAGCTTCTCCGGGGCTGGCAATCAGCCCCAGCATTTT
clone_size: NA; j_call: TRBJ2-5; d_call: NA; v_call: TRBV6-2/TRBV6-3; cdr3_aa: CASTNSAETQYF; cdr3_nt: TGTGCCAGCACGAATAGCGCAGAGACCCAGTACTTC
clone_size: NA; j_call: TRBJ2-5; d_call: NA; v_call: TRBV5-8; cdr3_aa: CASSSNLQALRQETQYF; cdr3_nt: TGTGCCAGCAGCTCTAATTTACAGGCCTTAAGGCAAGAGACCCAGTACTTC